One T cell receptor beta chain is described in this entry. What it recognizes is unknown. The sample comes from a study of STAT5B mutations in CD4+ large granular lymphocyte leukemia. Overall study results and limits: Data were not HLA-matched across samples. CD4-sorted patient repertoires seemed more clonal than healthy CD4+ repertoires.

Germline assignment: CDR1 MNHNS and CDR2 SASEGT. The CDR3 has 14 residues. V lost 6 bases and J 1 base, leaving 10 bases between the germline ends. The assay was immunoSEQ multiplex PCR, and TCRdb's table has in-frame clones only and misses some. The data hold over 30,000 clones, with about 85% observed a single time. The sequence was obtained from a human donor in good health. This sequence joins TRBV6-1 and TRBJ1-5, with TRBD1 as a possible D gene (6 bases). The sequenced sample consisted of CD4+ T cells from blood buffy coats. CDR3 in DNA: TGTGCCAGCAGCCCTGGACAGAGCAATCAGCCCCAGCATTTT. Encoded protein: CASSPGQSNQPQHF.